This T cell receptor (beta chain) was retrieved from a study of T cells after yellow fever vaccination (dated by TCRdb to the late 2010s). Some background on the complete study: The SMART-Seq v4 Ultra Low Input RNA kit was used to prepare libraries from fractions with low cell numbers. To follow T-cell clones before and after primary and booster YFV17D yellow fever vaccination, bulk TCR alpha and beta repertoires were sequenced over time. Two healthy male donors made up the cohort, one aged 18 to 30 years and the other aged 30 to 40 years. Bulk PBMC replicates and cell subsets were isolated from blood drawn at multiple timepoints before and after both primary and secondary immunization. General conclusions and limits of the study: Only a couple of donors were included in the study, so the extent to which the findings can be generalized is limited. FACS-sorted repertoires could contain abundant contaminating clonotypes from the bulk population, so computational filtering was required. After the booster, most of the clones that had expanded following primary vaccination were detected again (roughly 97% of CD4 and around 88% of CD8), which suggests that memory was broadly maintained. Compared with the primary T-cell response, the secondary T-cell response was faster but weaker, reaching its peak on day 5 rather than on day 15. A small fraction of clonotypes showed up in both the CD4 and CD8 compartments, probably as a result of convergent recombination.

Of note for this clonotype: Its binding antigen is unknown. The sample holds no much larger clone one base away, and base qualities are not on file.

V is clipped by 1 base and J by 2 bases, and the sequence between their germline boundaries is 9 bases long. Including cysteine and phenylalanine, the CDR3 has 15 amino acids. CDR3 DNA only is kept here, 45 bases in frame from base 1. The germline V gene yields SGHRS for CDR1 and YFSETQ for CDR2. TCR cDNA was synthesized by 5'RACE template switching, through which a universal primer site and unique molecular identifiers were introduced. Priming for cDNA synthesis came from both the TCR alpha and TCR beta constant segments. Library amplification involved two PCR steps, and the second step added sample barcodes and sequencing adapters. Sequencing of libraries was done on Illumina HiSeq 2500 (2x100 bp) or NovaSeq (2x150 bp). As for the original processing: MIGEC handled demultiplexing of reads and collapsing into UMI consensus sequences, while MiXCR performed V(D)J alignment. Vaccine-responding clonotypes were defined with edgeR using replicate PBMC samples, requiring FDR below 0.01 and a log2 fold change above 5 up to day 15. Each bulk clonotype was labeled CD4 or CD8 based on which sequenced repertoire, CD4 or CD8, contained the clonotype at higher abundance. TCRdb reworked the public reads: Q25 trimming with fastp, MiXCR clone assembly, productive beta chains retained. Rows are combined by CDR3 protein, so each entry shows the most common genes and DNA. The V and J calls reflect TCRdb's pipeline rather than the authors' work. The sample has some 550,000 distinct CDR3 sequences on record, about 19% of them singletons. The ten most abundant clones make up around 15% of the sample.

According to the study, the label for this sample's treatment or condition signals: live attenuated yellow fever vaccine strain. Two biological replicates of bulk PBMCs were collected at each blood-draw timepoint. PBMCs were isolated from peripheral blood using a standard Ficoll-Paque protocol. TriZol was used to extract RNA from bulk PBMCs, CD4 and CD8 fractions, and dextramer-positive and dextramer-negative fractions. The chain joins TRBV5-1 to TRBJ2-2; no D segment can be confidently identified. This TCR derives from a man aged 25 to 45 who received the YFV17D yellow fever vaccine. Sequenced here: PBMCs, sampled 15 days after the yellow fever booster vaccination. The base sequence is TGCGCCAGCAGCTTGTTCGGGCCCAACACCGGGGAGCTGTTTTTT. Its protein is CASSLFGPNTGELFF. The CDR3 plus the reference TRBV5-1 and TRBJ2-2 genes for the other parts give the full variable domain: KAGVTQTPRYLIKTRGQQVTLSCSPISGHRSVSWYQQTPGQGLQFLFEYFSETQRNKGNFPGRFSGRQFSNSRSEMNVSTLELGDSALYLCASSLFGPNTGELFFGEGSRLTVL.